These T cell receptor beta chains were read from a single sample in a study of early T cells in non-severe SARS-CoV-2 infection. Each CDR3 protein gets one entry after TCRdb re-called the 5' RACE reads with MiXCR. The sample yields some 100,000 distinct CDR3 sequences, about 14% seen once. Material for sequencing was whole blood. Receptors originate from an adult who was a healthcare worker with PCR-confirmed SARS-CoV-2 infection or an uninfected control (not recorded which). Each CDR3 is given with its conserved first and last residue. Each record gives: clone size, J gene, V gene, D gene, CDR3 DNA, CDR3 protein. A D gene is named only where the DNA matches it firmly. Size is stated for part of the rows, as once, few or many counts, or as a class when the clone is expanded.

abundance: many; j_gene: TRBJ2-5; v_gene: TRBV2; d_gene: TRBD2; CDR3nt: TGTGCCAGCAGTGGAGCCGGGACTAGCGGACAAGAGACCCAGTACTTC; CDR3aa: CASSGAGTSGQETQYF
abundance: few; j_gene: TRBJ1-2; v_gene: TRBV12-3/TRBV12-4; d_gene: NA; CDR3nt: TGTGCCAGCAGTTTCTACCAAGGGGGCTACACCTTC; CDR3aa: CASSFYQGGYTF
abundance: NA; j_gene: TRBJ2-1; v_gene: TRBV24-1; d_gene: NA; CDR3nt: TGTGCCACCAGTGATTTGACGGAGGAAGGCTACAATGAGCAGTTCTTC; CDR3aa: CATSDLTEEGYNEQFF
abundance: many; j_gene: TRBJ2-5; v_gene: TRBV11-2; d_gene: NA; CDR3nt: TGTGCCAGCAGCTTAATTGGCAGACAACAAGAGACCCAGTACTTC; CDR3aa: CASSLIGRQQETQYF
abundance: few; j_gene: TRBJ2-5; v_gene: TRBV15; d_gene: NA; CDR3nt: TGTGCCACCAGCAGAGATGCGGGCGGAAAAGAGACCCAGTACTTC; CDR3aa: CATSRDAGGKETQYF
abundance: NA; j_gene: TRBJ1-1; v_gene: TRBV27; d_gene: NA; CDR3nt: TGTGCCAGCAGGGGCAGAAGCTTTGAAGCTTTCTTT; CDR3aa: CASRGRSFEAFF
abundance: few; j_gene: TRBJ2-5; v_gene: TRBV20-1; d_gene: TRBD2; CDR3nt: TGCAGTGCTAGGGGTCGGGGGGGCGGAGAGACCCAGTACTTC; CDR3aa: CSARGRGGGETQYF
abundance: few; j_gene: TRBJ2-5; v_gene: TRBV7-2; d_gene: TRBD1; CDR3nt: TGTGCCAGCAGCATAGGACAGGGGAAAGTAGAGACCCAGTACTTC; CDR3aa: CASSIGQGKVETQYF
abundance: many; j_gene: TRBJ1-5; v_gene: TRBV19; d_gene: NA; CDR3nt: TGTGCCAGTCTCCCCGGCGGGAATCAGCCCCAGCATTTT; CDR3aa: CASLPGGNQPQHF
abundance: few; j_gene: TRBJ1-2; v_gene: TRBV20-1; d_gene: NA; CDR3nt: TGCAGTGCTAGTCGCGGGGGCGGCTATGGCTACACCTTC; CDR3aa: CSASRGGGYGYTF
abundance: NA; j_gene: TRBJ1-1; v_gene: TRBV5-1; d_gene: NA; CDR3nt: TGCGCCAGCAGCTCGAACGCGGGGAACACTGAAGCTTTCTTT; CDR3aa: CASSSNAGNTEAFF
abundance: NA; j_gene: TRBJ2-1; v_gene: TRBV6-2/TRBV6-3; d_gene: NA; CDR3nt: TGTGCCAGCAGTTACTCGATTACAGGGGGGGATGAGCAGTTCTTC; CDR3aa: CASSYSITGGDEQFF
abundance: NA; j_gene: TRBJ1-6; v_gene: TRBV6-1; d_gene: TRBD1; CDR3nt: TGTGCCAGCAGTCCCCGCCCCGGGACAGGAGACAATTCACCCCTCCACTTT; CDR3aa: CASSPRPGTGDNSPLHF
abundance: NA; j_gene: TRBJ1-2; v_gene: TRBV9; d_gene: NA; CDR3nt: TGTGCCAGCAGCGTTAGCAGTCTTGGCTACACCTTC; CDR3aa: CASSVSSLGYTF
abundance: few; j_gene: TRBJ2-5; v_gene: TRBV3-1; d_gene: NA; CDR3nt: TGTGCCAGCAGCCAAGAGGTAGAGGGCCCCCGGGAGACCCAGTACTTC; CDR3aa: CASSQEVEGPRETQYF
abundance: NA; j_gene: TRBJ2-1; v_gene: TRBV5-5; d_gene: NA; CDR3nt: TGTGCCAGCAGCTTTGGCCCTCGCGATGAGCAGTTCTTC; CDR3aa: CASSFGPRDEQFF
abundance: NA; j_gene: TRBJ2-5; v_gene: TRBV7-9; d_gene: NA; CDR3nt: TGTGCCAGCAGCTTAGCGATGGGGATCCAAGAGACCCAGTACTTC; CDR3aa: CASSLAMGIQETQYF
abundance: NA; j_gene: TRBJ2-2; v_gene: TRBV12-3/TRBV12-4; d_gene: TRBD1; CDR3nt: TGTGCCAGCAGCTCATTACAGGGGGCACCCGGGGAGCTGTTTTTT; CDR3aa: CASSSLQGAPGELFF
abundance: NA; j_gene: TRBJ2-1; v_gene: TRBV5-1; d_gene: TRBD2; CDR3nt: TGCGCCAGCAGCTTGGCATCTGGCGGGGGGAGGTACAATGAGCAGTTCTTC; CDR3aa: CASSLASGGGRYNEQFF
abundance: few; j_gene: TRBJ2-3; v_gene: TRBV28; d_gene: TRBD2; CDR3nt: TGTGCCATCCAACTAGCGGGTAGCACAGATACGCAGTATTTT; CDR3aa: CAIQLAGSTDTQYF
abundance: few; j_gene: TRBJ2-3; v_gene: TRBV7-9; d_gene: NA; CDR3nt: TGTGCCAGCAGCTTAGTTGGTCAAACAGATACGCAGTATTTT; CDR3aa: CASSLVGQTDTQYF
abundance: NA; j_gene: TRBJ2-3; v_gene: TRBV5-1; d_gene: NA; CDR3nt: TGCGCCAGCAGCTTGGAAGGCGGGTCCACAGATACGCAGTATTTT; CDR3aa: CASSLEGGSTDTQYF
abundance: few; j_gene: TRBJ2-5; v_gene: TRBV6-1; d_gene: NA; CDR3nt: TGTGCCAGCAGTGAAACAGGGACAAGGGTGACCCAGTACTTC; CDR3aa: CASSETGTRVTQYF
abundance: few; j_gene: TRBJ2-5; v_gene: TRBV7-3; d_gene: NA; CDR3nt: TGTGCCAGCAGCCCGGGGGTCGGGGTGCAAGAGACCCAGTACTTC; CDR3aa: CASSPGVGVQETQYF
abundance: many; j_gene: TRBJ2-1; v_gene: TRBV12-3/TRBV12-4; d_gene: TRBD2; CDR3nt: TGTGCCAGCAGGATTAGCGGGGGGCCCTACAATGAGCAGTTCTTC; CDR3aa: CASRISGGPYNEQFF
abundance: many; j_gene: TRBJ1-1; v_gene: TRBV7-9; d_gene: NA; CDR3nt: TGTGCCAGCAGCAACCGGGGCCCGGGGAACACTGAAGCTTTCTTT; CDR3aa: CASSNRGPGNTEAFF
abundance: few; j_gene: TRBJ1-6; v_gene: TRBV5-1; d_gene: NA; CDR3nt: TGCGCCAGCAGCTTGGGTGACGGCCGTACCCTCCACTTT; CDR3aa: CASSLGDGRTLHF
abundance: few; j_gene: TRBJ2-1; v_gene: TRBV27; d_gene: NA; CDR3nt: TGTGCCAGCAGTGCCAGACAGATGACCCAGACATTCTTC; CDR3aa: CASSARQMTQTFF
abundance: many; j_gene: TRBJ1-1; v_gene: TRBV5-1; d_gene: NA; CDR3nt: TGCGCCAGCAGCCCAGGGTCCGGGGGCCTGAACACTGAAGCTTTCTTT; CDR3aa: CASSPGSGGLNTEAFF
abundance: NA; j_gene: TRBJ1-1; v_gene: TRBV4-1; d_gene: TRBD1; CDR3nt: TGCGCCAGCAGCCAGGGACAGGGCTTCACTGAAGCTTTCTTT; CDR3aa: CASSQGQGFTEAFF
abundance: few; j_gene: TRBJ1-4; v_gene: TRBV4-2; d_gene: NA; CDR3nt: TGTGCCAGCAGCCGCAAAAGCGGGGATTACGAAAAACTGTTTTTT; CDR3aa: CASSRKSGDYEKLFF
abundance: NA; j_gene: TRBJ1-3; v_gene: TRBV2; d_gene: NA; CDR3nt: TGTGCCAGCAGTGGAACTATCAGCGCTGGAAACACCATATATTTT; CDR3aa: CASSGTISAGNTIYF
abundance: few; j_gene: TRBJ2-1; v_gene: TRBV20-1; d_gene: TRBD1; CDR3nt: TGCAGTGCTTTTGGACAGGGCCTCCTCAATGAGCAGTTCTTC; CDR3aa: CSAFGQGLLNEQFF
abundance: NA; j_gene: TRBJ2-4; v_gene: TRBV29-1; d_gene: NA; CDR3nt: TGCAGTGGGGGGGCAGGGCTAAAAAACATTCAGTACTTC; CDR3aa: CSGGAGLKNIQYF
abundance: NA; j_gene: TRBJ2-2; v_gene: TRBV12-2; d_gene: NA; CDR3nt: NA; CDR3aa: CASLNRVASGATRNTGELFF
abundance: many; j_gene: TRBJ2-1; v_gene: TRBV6-5; d_gene: TRBD1; CDR3nt: TGTGCCAGCAGAAAACGACAAAAGGACAGGGGGGTGTACAATGAGCAGTTCTTC; CDR3aa: CASRKRQKDRGVYNEQFF
abundance: few; j_gene: TRBJ1-6; v_gene: TRBV6-6; d_gene: NA; CDR3nt: TGTGCCAGCAGTTACTTATTAGGGTCTTCACCCCTCCACTTT; CDR3aa: CASSYLLGSSPLHF
abundance: NA; j_gene: TRBJ2-3; v_gene: TRBV6-5; d_gene: NA; CDR3nt: TGTGCCAGCAGTGCCCTTGGGCAGCCCACAGATACGCAGTATTTT; CDR3aa: CASSALGQPTDTQYF
abundance: few; j_gene: TRBJ1-2; v_gene: TRBV7-9; d_gene: NA; CDR3nt: TGTGCCAGCAGCACACGGGACCATACGCCTAACTATGGCTACACCTTC; CDR3aa: CASSTRDHTPNYGYTF
abundance: NA; j_gene: TRBJ2-3; v_gene: TRBV12-3/TRBV12-4; d_gene: NA; CDR3nt: TGTGCCAACAGTCCCCGGGGGGCCCAACCCCTCACAGATACGCAGTATTTT; CDR3aa: CANSPRGAQPLTDTQYF
abundance: NA; j_gene: TRBJ2-5; v_gene: TRBV6-6; d_gene: NA; CDR3nt: TGTGCCAGCAGTAAGACAGACGGGACCCAGTACTTC; CDR3aa: CASSKTDGTQYF
abundance: many; j_gene: TRBJ1-2; v_gene: TRBV3-1; d_gene: NA; CDR3nt: TGTGCCAGCAGCCAAGATACCTATGGCTACACCTTC; CDR3aa: CASSQDTYGYTF
abundance: NA; j_gene: TRBJ1-6; v_gene: TRBV10-3; d_gene: NA; CDR3nt: TGTGCCATCAGTGATGTAGACAGGCCCCTCTCCCTCCACTTT; CDR3aa: CAISDVDRPLSLHF
abundance: few; j_gene: TRBJ2-3; v_gene: TRBV6-6; d_gene: NA; CDR3nt: TGTGCCAGCAGTCAGTTGGCGGATACGCAGTATTTT; CDR3aa: CASSQLADTQYF
abundance: few; j_gene: TRBJ1-6; v_gene: TRBV28; d_gene: NA; CDR3nt: TGTGCCAGCCACCGGGACGGTCTGAGGACCCTCCACTTT; CDR3aa: CASHRDGLRTLHF
abundance: NA; j_gene: TRBJ2-2; v_gene: TRBV7-9; d_gene: NA; CDR3nt: TGTGCCAGCAGCCTACACTATTCGGACTACCAGACCGGGGAGCTGTTTTTT; CDR3aa: CASSLHYSDYQTGELFF
abundance: few; j_gene: TRBJ2-1; v_gene: TRBV6-9; d_gene: NA; CDR3nt: TGTGCCAGCGGGCCGGGTCGAAACAATGAGCAGTTCTTC; CDR3aa: CASGPGRNNEQFF
abundance: few; j_gene: TRBJ1-2; v_gene: TRBV5-8; d_gene: TRBD1; CDR3nt: TGTGCCAGCAGCAGGACAGGCCCGGGGGACTATGGCTACACCTTC; CDR3aa: CASSRTGPGDYGYTF
abundance: few; j_gene: TRBJ1-1; v_gene: TRBV11-2; d_gene: NA; CDR3nt: TGTGCCAGCAGCATAGGGCCAGCCGAGACTGAAGCTTTCTTT; CDR3aa: CASSIGPAETEAFF
abundance: NA; j_gene: TRBJ2-2; v_gene: TRBV19; d_gene: TRBD2; CDR3nt: TGTGCCAGTAGTATCGGACTAGCGGCATCGAACACCGGGGAGCTGTTTTTT; CDR3aa: CASSIGLAASNTGELFF
abundance: few; j_gene: TRBJ1-2; v_gene: TRBV25-1; d_gene: NA; CDR3nt: TGTGCCAGCAGTGAACCGAGGTCGGGCGGCTACACCTTC; CDR3aa: CASSEPRSGGYTF
abundance: many; j_gene: TRBJ2-3; v_gene: TRBV11-2; d_gene: TRBD1; CDR3nt: TGTGCCAGCAGCCCCAACAGGGGCCTCACAGATACGCAGTATTTT; CDR3aa: CASSPNRGLTDTQYF
abundance: NA; j_gene: TRBJ2-1; v_gene: TRBV7-7; d_gene: NA; CDR3nt: TGTGCCAGCAGCGTAAAGACTAGTGGTGAGCAGTTCTTC; CDR3aa: CASSVKTSGEQFF
abundance: NA; j_gene: TRBJ2-2; v_gene: TRBV6-1; d_gene: TRBD1; CDR3nt: TGTGCCAGCAGTGAAGAGGACAGGGGGCTTTATTACACCGGGGAGCTGTTTTTT; CDR3aa: CASSEEDRGLYYTGELFF
abundance: NA; j_gene: TRBJ2-3; v_gene: TRBV6-2/TRBV6-3; d_gene: TRBD2; CDR3nt: TGTGCCAGCAGTTACCCCACAGCGGGGGTGTTTGATACGCAGTATTTT; CDR3aa: CASSYPTAGVFDTQYF
abundance: NA; j_gene: TRBJ2-6; v_gene: TRBV10-3; d_gene: NA; CDR3nt: TGTGCCATCAGTGACCAGGCCCCAGGGGCCAACGTCCTGACTTTC; CDR3aa: CAISDQAPGANVLTF
abundance: NA; j_gene: TRBJ2-3; v_gene: TRBV7-2; d_gene: TRBD1; CDR3nt: TGTGCCAGCAGCGTATCCGGGACAGACTATCCTAGCACAGATACGCAGTATTTT; CDR3aa: CASSVSGTDYPSTDTQYF